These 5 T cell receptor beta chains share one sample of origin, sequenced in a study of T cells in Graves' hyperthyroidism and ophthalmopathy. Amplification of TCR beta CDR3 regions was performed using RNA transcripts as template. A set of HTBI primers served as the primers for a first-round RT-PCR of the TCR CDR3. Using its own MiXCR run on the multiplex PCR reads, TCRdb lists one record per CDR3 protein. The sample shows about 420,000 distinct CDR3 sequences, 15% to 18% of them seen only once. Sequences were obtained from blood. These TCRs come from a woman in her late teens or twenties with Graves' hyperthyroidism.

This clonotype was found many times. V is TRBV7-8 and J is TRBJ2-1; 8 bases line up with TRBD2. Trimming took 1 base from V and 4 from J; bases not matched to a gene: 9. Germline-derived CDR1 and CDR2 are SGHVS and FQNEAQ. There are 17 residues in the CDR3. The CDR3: CASSLVSGTGIYNEQFF. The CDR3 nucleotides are TGTGCCAGCAGCTTAGTTAGCGGGACGGGTATTTACAATGAGCAGTTCTTC.

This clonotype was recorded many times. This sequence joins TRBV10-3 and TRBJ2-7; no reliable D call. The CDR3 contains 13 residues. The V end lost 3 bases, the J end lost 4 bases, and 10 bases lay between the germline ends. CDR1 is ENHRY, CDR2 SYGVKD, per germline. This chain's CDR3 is CAISEGTSYEQYF. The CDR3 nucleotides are TGTGCCATCAGTGAAGGAACTTCGTACGAGCAGTACTTC.

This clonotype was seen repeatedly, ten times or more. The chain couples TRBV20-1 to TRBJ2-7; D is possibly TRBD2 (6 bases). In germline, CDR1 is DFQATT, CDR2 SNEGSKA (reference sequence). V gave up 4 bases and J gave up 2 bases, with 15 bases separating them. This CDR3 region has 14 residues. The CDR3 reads CSAKSTSSTYEQYF. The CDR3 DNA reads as TGCAGTGCTAAGAGCACTAGCTCTACCTACGAGCAGTACTTC.

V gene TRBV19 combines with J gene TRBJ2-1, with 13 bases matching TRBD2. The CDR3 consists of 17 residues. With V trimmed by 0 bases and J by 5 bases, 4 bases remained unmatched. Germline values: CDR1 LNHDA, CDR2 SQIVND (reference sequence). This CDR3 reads CASSIERGLAGDNEQFF. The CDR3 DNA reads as TGTGCCAGTAGTATAGAGAGAGGACTAGCGGGGGACAATGAGCAGTTCTTC.

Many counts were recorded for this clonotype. CDR3 nucleotides: TGTGCCAGCAGCCACCCTTCGGACAGGGGTGAAAAACTGTTTTTT. Translation gives CASSHPSDRGEKLFF. V is TRBV3-1 and J is TRBJ1-4; 9 positions agree with TRBD1. V was pared by 3 bases and J by 7 bases, with 6 bases of the junction left unmatched. Germline CDR1 LGHDT, CDR2 YNNKEL (reference sequence). The CDR3 consists of 15 residues.